The present TCR beta chain was sequenced within a study of early T cells in non-severe SARS-CoV-2 infection. Across the study: With bulk RNA from unsorted whole blood as input, sequencing yielded unpaired chains.

CDR1 and CDR2 (germline): SNHLY, FYNNEI. Trimming took 8 bases from V and 9 from J, leaving 13 bases between them. CDR3 length: 12 amino acids. Of note for this clonotype: Antigen unknown.

Study results and limitations: The matching step, a VDJdb search, favored anti-spike CD8 responses and missed private and CD4 specificities.

Attachment of unique molecular identifiers was made to individual cDNA molecules. TCRdb passed the 5' RACE reads through MiXCR, listing each CDR3 protein once. The sample lists some 82,000 distinct CDR3 sequences, roughly 12% occurring once. The material sequenced was whole blood, taken at baseline. The receptor was isolated from an adult who was a healthcare worker with PCR-confirmed SARS-CoV-2 infection or an uninfected control (not recorded which). The J gene is TRBJ2-2, the V gene TRBV2; D is uncertain. CDR3 loop: CASSPWSRELFF. The CDR3, as DNA: TGTGCCAGCTCCCCGTGGAGTAGGGAGCTGTTTTTT. The variable domain in full, with the rest retrieved from reference TRBV2 and TRBJ2-2, is EPEVTQTPSHQVTQMGQEVILRCVPISNHLYFYWYRQILGQKVEFLVSFYNNEISEKSEIFDDQFSVERPDGSNFTLKIRSTKLEDSAMYFCASSPWSRELFFGEGSRLTVL.